Listed below are T cell receptor beta chains from one sample, sequenced in a study of blood T cell repertoires in COVID-19. Here immunoSEQ multiplex PCR was the method, and the copy in TCRdb shows in-frame clones only, minus some. Of fewer than 400,000 clones listed, around nine tenths are singletons. The specimen was PBMCs or T cells enriched from blood (not recorded which). These receptors all stem from a woman between 45 and 65 years old who had recovered from COVID-19. The CDR3 runs from the conserved cysteine through the conserved F or W. A D gene is named only where the DNA matches it firmly. The size of a clone is reported for some rows only, either as once, few or many, or as a class for expanded clones.

J: TRBJ1-2
D: TRBD1
size: .
V: TRBV5-4
CDR3: CASSQGQGKGYTF
DNA: TGTGCCAGCAGCCAGGGACAGGGAAAGGGCTACACCTTC

J: TRBJ2-5
D: .
size: few
V: TRBV14
CDR3: CASSRTGTQETQYF
DNA: TGTGCCAGCAGTCGGACCGGGACACAAGAGACCCAGTACTTC

J: TRBJ1-2
D: TRBD1
size: .
V: TRBV27
CDR3: CASSLSSDRGEYGYTF
DNA: TGTGCCAGCAGTTTATCATCGGACAGGGGAGAGTATGGCTACACCTTC

J: TRBJ1-5
D: .
size: .
V: TRBV11-2
CDR3: CASSLALLQPQHF
DNA: TGTGCCAGCAGCTTAGCCCTTCTTCAGCCCCAGCATTTT

J: TRBJ2-7
D: .
size: few
V: TRBV5-6
CDR3: CASSLARASEQYF
DNA: TGTGCCAGCAGCTTGGCCAGGGCCAGCGAGCAGTACTTC

J: TRBJ1-2
D: TRBD1
size: few
V: TRBV29-1
CDR3: CSAPTGGVGYGYTF
DNA: TGCAGCGCTCCTACAGGGGGAGTGGGGTATGGCTACACCTTC

J: TRBJ1-2
D: .
size: .
V: TRBV5-1
CDR3: CASGGVGSDFGYTF
DNA: TGCGCCAGCGGCGGGGTCGGCAGCGATTTTGGCTACACCTTC

J: TRBJ2-2
D: .
size: .
V: TRBV5-5
CDR3: CASSLVRGAGTGELFF
DNA: TGTGCCAGCAGCTTGGTACGGGGGGCTGGCACCGGGGAGCTGTTTTTT

J: TRBJ1-2
D: TRBD1
size: .
V: TRBV7-2
CDR3: CASSYRDREFDGYTF
DNA: TGTGCCAGCAGCTACCGGGACAGGGAATTCGATGGCTACACCTTC

J: TRBJ1-2
D: .
size: .
V: TRBV5-6
CDR3: CASSGPGSLFVGYTF
DNA: TGTGCCAGCAGCGGACCGGGATCATTGTTCGTTGGCTACACCTTC

J: TRBJ2-2
D: .
size: .
V: TRBV7-8
CDR3: CASRVTTNTGELFF
DNA: TGTGCCAGCCGAGTTACGACGAACACCGGGGAGCTGTTTTTT

J: TRBJ2-3
D: TRBD1
size: once
V: TRBV29-1
CDR3: CRPKGALYTDTQYF
DNA: TGCAGACCCAAGGGGGCACTATACACAGATACGCAGTATTTT

J: TRBJ1-6
D: .
size: .
V: TRBV5-4
CDR3: CASSLGGTGNSPLHF
DNA: TGTGCCAGCAGCTTGGGTGGGACTGGTAATTCACCCCTCCACTTT

J: TRBJ1-3
D: TRBD1
size: .
V: TRBV10-2
CDR3: CASSKDRLGNTIYF
DNA: TGCGCCAGCAGTAAGGACAGGTTGGGAAACACCATATATTTT

J: TRBJ1-2
D: .
size: .
V: TRBV2
CDR3: CATKGGGALYGYTF
DNA: TGTGCCACAAAAGGTGGGGGCGCTCTCTATGGCTACACCTTC

J: TRBJ1-1
D: .
size: .
V: TRBV29-1
CDR3: CSVVELLTEAFF
DNA: TGCAGCGTTGTAGAACTGCTCACTGAAGCTTTCTTT

J: TRBJ2-1
D: .
size: .
V: TRBV18
CDR3: CASSPPLGGAYNEQFF
DNA: TGTGCCAGCTCACCACCTCTAGGGGGAGCCTACAATGAGCAGTTCTTC

J: TRBJ2-5
D: TRBD2
size: once
V: TRBV27
CDR3: CASSPGLAAETQYF
DNA: TGTGCCAGCAGTCCCGGACTAGCGGCCGAGACCCAGTACTTC

J: TRBJ1-5
D: .
size: .
V: TRBV7-8
CDR3: CASSPLEGLGVSNQPQHF
DNA: TGTGCCAGCAGCCCCCTGGAGGGGCTGGGGGTTAGCAATCAGCCCCAGCATTTT

J: TRBJ1-1
D: .
size: .
V: TRBV10-3
CDR3: CAISESWVAGNTEAFF
DNA: TGTGCCATCAGTGAGTCATGGGTTGCAGGGAACACTGAAGCTTTCTTT

J: TRBJ2-7
D: TRBD1
size: .
V: TRBV27
CDR3: CASSYLAGTGPYEQYF
DNA: TGTGCCAGCAGTTACCTAGCCGGGACAGGGCCCTACGAGCAGTACTTC

J: TRBJ2-7
D: TRBD2
size: .
V: TRBV4-3
CDR3: CASSQDRGGGPYEQYF
DNA: TGCGCCAGCAGCCAAGATCGGGGCGGGGGACCTTACGAGCAGTACTTC

J: TRBJ1-1
D: .
size: .
V: TRBV6-5
CDR3: CASSFGQEAFF
DNA: TGTGCCAGCAGTTTTGGGCAGGAAGCTTTCTTT

J: TRBJ2-2
D: .
size: .
V: TRBV6-1
CDR3: CASSELGRDTGELFF
DNA: TGTGCCAGCAGTGAGCTGGGGCGAGACACCGGGGAGCTGTTTTTT

J: TRBJ1-5
D: .
size: few
V: TRBV19
CDR3: CASSILPTVNQPQHF
DNA: TGTGCCAGTAGTATACTTCCGACAGTAAATCAGCCCCAGCATTTT

J: TRBJ1-5
D: .
size: .
V: TRBV28
CDR3: CASSFLRGANQPQHF
DNA: TGTGCCAGCAGTTTCCTCCGGGGGGCAAATCAGCCCCAGCATTTT

J: TRBJ2-2
D: TRBD1
size: once
V: TRBV7-9
CDR3: CASSLRGQGLALTTGELFF
DNA: TGTGCCAGCAGCTTGAGGGGACAGGGGCTAGCTTTAACCACCGGGGAGCTGTTTTTT

J: TRBJ2-5
D: .
size: .
V: TRBV19
CDR3: CASSMQIQETQYF
DNA: TGTGCCAGTAGTATGCAGATCCAAGAGACCCAGTACTTC

J: TRBJ2-1
D: TRBD1
size: .
V: TRBV4-2
CDR3: CASSYAGGEQFF
DNA: TGTGCCAGCAGCTACGCAGGGGGTGAGCAGTTCTTC

J: TRBJ1-1
D: .
size: .
V: TRBV6-5
CDR3: CASSAREASEAFF
DNA: TGTGCCAGCAGCGCCAGGGAGGCAAGTGAAGCTTTCTTT

J: TRBJ2-1
D: .
size: .
V: TRBV7-8
CDR3: CASSPDSWEQFF
DNA: TGTGCCAGCAGCCCGGACAGCTGGGAGCAGTTCTTC

J: TRBJ2-7
D: .
size: .
V: TRBV7-9
CDR3: CASSLTGMDEQYF
DNA: TGTGCCAGCAGCTTAACAGGGATGGACGAGCAGTACTTC

J: TRBJ1-5
D: .
size: .
V: TRBV6-5
CDR3: CASRTSGLDQPQHF
DNA: TGTGCCAGCAGGACGTCGGGACTCGATCAGCCCCAGCATTTT

J: TRBJ1-2
D: TRBD1
size: .
V: TRBV4-2
CDR3: CASSQDEGASPYGYTF
DNA: TGTGCCAGCAGCCAAGACGAGGGGGCGTCACCTTATGGCTACACCTTC

J: TRBJ2-7
D: .
size: many
V: TRBV11-2
CDR3: CASSLVANYEQYF
DNA: TGTGCCAGCAGCTTAGTGGCAAACTACGAGCAGTACTTC

J: TRBJ1-2
D: TRBD1
size: .
V: TRBV28
CDR3: CASRAGRGDMNYGYTF
DNA: TGTGCCAGCAGGGCCGGCAGGGGGGATATGAACTATGGCTACACCTTC

J: TRBJ1-1
D: .
size: .
V: TRBV5-5
CDR3: CASSFQGTMNTEAFF
DNA: TGTGCCAGCAGCTTTCAGGGGACCATGAACACTGAAGCTTTCTTT

J: TRBJ1-2
D: TRBD1
size: few
V: TRBV28
CDR3: CASNVRDRVSYGYTF
DNA: TGTGCCAGTAACGTCCGTGACAGGGTCAGCTATGGCTACACCTTC

J: TRBJ1-2
D: .
size: .
V: TRBV18
CDR3: CASSPPTSRGHFFISGYTF
DNA: TGTGCCAGCTCACCACCGACATCCCGAGGGCACTTCTTCATATCTGGCTACACCTTC

J: TRBJ2-7
D: TRBD2
size: .
V: TRBV4-1
CDR3: CASSHGRAGGSYEQYF
DNA: TGCGCCAGCAGCCACGGACGAGCGGGGGGCTCCTACGAGCAGTACTTC

J: TRBJ2-7
D: .
size: .
V: TRBV5-1
CDR3: CASSLAVQGFSYEQYF
DNA: TGCGCCAGCAGCTTGGCGGTACAGGGCTTCTCCTACGAGCAGTACTTC

J: TRBJ2-1
D: .
size: .
V: TRBV5-5
CDR3: CASSLVAGANNEQFF
DNA: TGTGCCAGCAGCTTGGTGGCGGGGGCTAACAATGAGCAGTTCTTC

J: TRBJ1-2
D: .
size: .
V: TRBV10-3
CDR3: CAIRGRTNYGYTF
DNA: TGTGCCATCAGGGGGCGGACGAACTATGGCTACACCTTC

J: TRBJ1-6
D: .
size: .
V: TRBV5-1
CDR3: CASSPQSGRDSPLHF
DNA: TGCGCCAGCAGCCCCCAATCGGGGCGGGACTCACCCCTCCACTTT

J: TRBJ2-5
D: .
size: once
V: TRBV2
CDR3: CASTIAGQETQYF
DNA: TGTGCCAGCACAATTGCGGGGCAAGAGACCCAGTACTTC

J: TRBJ2-2
D: TRBD2
size: .
V: TRBV24-1
CDR3: CATSVTGGLATGELFF
DNA: TGTGCCACCAGTGTCACGGGGGGACTAGCGACCGGGGAGCTGTTTTTT

J: TRBJ1-1
D: .
size: .
V: TRBV5-1
CDR3: CASSLSGTPNTEAFF
DNA: TGCGCCAGCAGCTTGAGCGGGACGCCAAACACTGAAGCTTTCTTT

J: TRBJ1-2
D: .
size: .
V: TRBV19
CDR3: CASSIKRTDTYGYTF
DNA: TGTGCCAGTAGTATTAAAAGGACTGACACCTATGGCTACACCTTC

J: TRBJ2-3
D: .
size: .
V: TRBV12-5
CDR3: CASGLATTIRDPEVSSTDTQYF
DNA: TGTGCTAGTGGTTTGGCTACAACCATCCGGGATCCCGAAGTCAGTTCCACAGATACGCAGTATTTT

J: TRBJ1-3
D: TRBD1
size: .
V: TRBV11-3
CDR3: CASSLDGTGEKILSGNTIYF
DNA: TGTGCCAGCAGCTTAGACGGGACAGGGGAGAAAATTCTCTCTGGAAACACCATATATTTT

J: TRBJ2-1
D: .
size: .
V: TRBV7-2
CDR3: CASRPYGSYNEQFF
DNA: TGTGCCAGCAGACCTTACGGCTCCTACAATGAGCAGTTCTTC

J: TRBJ2-3
D: .
size: .
V: TRBV7-9
CDR3: CASSLDLAGAGTDTQYF
DNA: TGTGCCAGCAGCTTAGACTTGGCCGGAGCGGGCACAGATACGCAGTATTTT

J: TRBJ2-1
D: TRBD2
size: .
V: TRBV5-6
CDR3: CASSLTSGGANEQFF
DNA: TGTGCCAGCAGCTTAACTAGCGGGGGGGCCAATGAGCAGTTCTTC

J: TRBJ2-7
D: .
size: .
V: TRBV6-2/TRBV6-3
CDR3: CASSYRSAGGYEQYF
DNA: TGTGCCAGCAGTTACAGGTCGGCCGGGGGCTACGAGCAGTACTTC

J: TRBJ2-1
D: TRBD1
size: .
V: TRBV5-1
CDR3: CASSPGGGLDEQFF
DNA: TGCGCCAGCAGCCCAGGGGGCGGATTGGATGAGCAGTTCTTC

J: TRBJ1-2
D: TRBD1
size: .
V: TRBV28
CDR3: CASSLGDRGQTGYTF
DNA: TGTGCCAGCAGTTTGGGGGACAGGGGGCAGACCGGCTACACCTTC

J: TRBJ1-2
D: .
size: .
V: TRBV3-1/TRBV3-2
CDR3: CASSRREYYGYTF
DNA: TGTGCCAGCAGCCGACGGGAATACTATGGCTACACCTTC

J: TRBJ2-7
D: .
size: .
V: TRBV21-1
CDR3: CASSIVLLNSYEQYF
DNA: TGTGCCAGCAGCATTGTCCTCTTAAACTCCTACGAGCAGTACTTC